This TCR beta chain came from a study of blood T cell repertoires in COVID-19. Trimming took 5 bases from V and 10 from J, leaving 17 bases between them. The CDR3 extends over 13 amino acids. Germline values: CDR1 SEHNR, CDR2 FQNEAQ (reference sequence). The study drew participants aged about 18 to 95 years from around 24 US areas. Within 2 weeks before study entry, exposed participants met a COVID-19 case. Here immunoSEQ multiplex PCR was the method, and the copy in TCRdb shows in-frame clones only, minus some. Seen here are over 200,000 clones, 80% to 90% observed once, and the top ten hold more than 3%.

The gene calls are TRBV7-9 and TRBJ1-1, with a tentative D call TRBD1 (5 bases). The sample was PBMCs or T cells enriched from blood (not recorded which). This receptor was obtained from a woman in her 30s who had been exposed to COVID-19. CDR3: CASSPWGLQGAFF. The CDR3, as DNA: TGTGCCAGCAGCCCGTGGGGACTGCAAGGAGCTTTCTTT.